This T cell receptor (beta chain) was documented in a study of blood T cell repertoires in COVID-19. Study background: The origin of the acute and convalescent COVID-19 samples was the United States, Italy and Spain. Nucleic acid was either cDNA or gDNA, and it came from T cells, B-cell-depleted T cells, or PBMCs.

As processed by the authors: Reference gene primer amplification in the assay estimated nucleated cell counts. Measured with immunoSEQ multiplex PCR; TCRdb has only the in-frame clones, and not every one. The V and J calls and clone size were taken over from that table, and D and trimming were inferred from the DNA. The table records over 65,000 clones, roughly 90% of them present only once. The germline CDR1 and CDR2 sequences are KGHDR and SFDVKD. The V and J ends lost 9 bases and 7 bases respectively, with 27 bases between them. This CDR3 region has 17 residues. Material: peripheral blood. This receptor was obtained from a man aged 50 or older with active COVID-19. The chain has TRBV24-1 and TRBJ2-1, with D possibly matching TRBD2 (6 bases). CDR3 sequence: CATEADLASEGANEQFF. In DNA, the CDR3 is TGTGCCACCGAGGCAGATCTAGCTAGCGAGGGAGCTAATGAGCAGTTCTTC.